This section outlines one T cell receptor (beta chain) sequence together with its context. This clone's antigen is unknown. No qualities accompany the bases; no much larger clone lies one base away. Library preparation used the immunoSEQ multiplex PCR assay. For the multiplex PCR, a mixture combining 60 forward primers for TCR Vbeta segments and 13 reverse primers for TCR Jbeta segments was used. Amplification of the CDR3 region of rearranged TCR beta genes was performed with a multiplex PCR assay on genomic DNA. Amplified TCR beta libraries were sequenced as 87-base-pair reads on the Illumina HiSeq System. As for the original processing: A later analysis tallied 75 million to 85 million unique TCR beta chains across the 610 or so repertoires, and around 9.9 million of those chains were shared by two or more donors. A nearest-neighbor algorithm error-corrected the raw reads and collapsed the reads into unique sequences, merging closely related sequences to remove PCR and sequencing errors. V, D and J gene segments were assigned by aligning CDR3 sequences to IMGT reference sequences. For a sequence to be retained, at least a six-nucleotide match to both a V gene segment and a J gene segment was required. A rearrangement was called productive if the CDR3 had no stop codons and remained in frame with V and J, and every other rearrangement was called non-productive. CDR3 was defined by IMGT convention, running from the second conserved V-encoded cysteine to the conserved J-encoded phenylalanine. Sequences without an unambiguous match to a single V gene segment were excluded from the earlier analysis of over 500 of the donors. In an earlier analysis of about 590 of the donors, a V segment was called functional when productive rearrangements were above 56.7%, and segregating when the standard deviation between donors exceeded 5%. A statistical classification framework was developed to diagnose cytomegalovirus status using the catalog of TCR beta chain sequences. A later analysis assigned V and J genes by comparing TCR nucleotide sequences with IMGT/GENE-DB human TR gene sequences. Using the TCRdist pipeline, a later analysis assigned CDR3 sequences along with most-parsimonious VDJ recombination scenarios. A later analysis defined each TCR beta chain by its CDR3 amino acid sequence plus V-gene family, and excluded reads lacking a unique V-gene family. As a way to deal with suspected cross-contamination and a sequencing artifact, a later analysis dropped roughly 620 nucleotide sequences that were highly shared and had low generation probability. For each public chain, a later analysis derived a clonal expansion index from normalized ranks of inferred template counts within each repertoire. Generation probabilities in a later analysis came from a VDJ recombination model fitted to out-of-frame rearrangements, and those results were checked against IGoR. Hypergeometric tests were used in a later analysis to score TCR-TCR, TCR-HLA and TCR-CMV co-occurrence, with a repertoire-size bias correction applied to the TCR pairs. In a later analysis, false discovery rates were estimated by permuting HLA or CMV assignments 20 times. In a later analysis, co-occurring TCRs were grouped using DBSCAN, with TCRdist sequence similarity added in when clustering inside HLA-allele-positive subsets. For co-occurrence clustering, repertoires with fewer than 30,000 or more than 120,000 public chains were excluded, along with about five repertoires with anomalous nucleotide sharing. TCRdb stores this immuneACCESS table with in-frame sequences only. Part of the clones is absent; in the studies checked, under half of the shortfall reflects unresolved V genes, and no reason is known for the rest. For V, J and clone size, that table is used; D and trimming come from the DNA. Present in this sample are some 130,000 clones, approximately 80% of which were seen just once. The ten largest clonotypes hold roughly 8.8% of the sample.

The CDR3 covers 15 residues, taking in both the cysteine and the phenylalanine. The CDR3 DNA has 45 bases and is translated from base 1. From a lookup of the germline V gene, CDR1 and CDR2 are SGHTA and FQGNSA. The V end loses 1 base and the J end loses 4 bases, and a stretch of 13 bases separates them. The cohort was made up of about 610 healthy bone marrow donors. All cohort members were sampled while nominally healthy, although unrecorded immune exposures were likely present. The donor was CMV seropositive and was included in the group of 250 to 350 seropositive cohort members. A peripheral blood sample was collected from each donor, and TCR beta sequencing was performed on peripheral blood mononuclear cells. The Qiagen DNeasy Blood Extraction Kit was used to extract genomic DNA from the blood cell samples. The entry originates in a study of cytomegalovirus exposure and HLA in healthy donors (TCRdb year 2017). About the study as a whole: In an earlier analysis of roughly 500 of the donors, around 300 Gb of sequence data and 100 million or so unique TCR beta sequences from 150 million to 200 million T cells were reported. About 330 gigabases of sequencing data and approximately 92 million unique TCR sequences made up an early release that covered approximately 700 HLA-typed donors. Of the roughly 400 genotyped donors, about 80% fell in the genetic ancestry cluster associated with self-reported Caucasian donors. The study aimed to test whether cataloging public T cell receptors could reveal signatures of past pathogen exposure. The T cell repertoires of 666 subjects were profiled by immunosequencing and related to cytomegalovirus serostatus. Along with the approximately 700-subject first cohort, a separate validation cohort of roughly 110 different subjects was used. The study combined high-throughput TCR immunosequencing, statistical association of individual TCRs with disease status, and machine learning to predict cytomegalovirus infection status. In a later analysis, previously published TCR beta repertoires from hundreds of donors were re-analyzed and high-resolution HLA genotyping was added so that TCR occurrence patterns could be studied. In the later analysis, no new phenotypic data were used to find candidate immune exposures; instead, reliance was placed on TCR beta sequences and their occurrence across donors. An earlier analysis of approximately 580 of the donors used high-throughput TCR beta sequencing to judge whether each TCR beta V gene segment behaved as functional or pseudogenic. Donor age, sex, ethnicity and CMV serostatus were collected together with the repertoire data. A later genetic analysis used genome-wide SNP genotypes for about three fifths of the 666 donors, treating that subset as a discovery cohort. Every repertoire in the discovery cohort had been generated on one and the same sequencing platform. HLA typing included class I and class II loci at four-digit resolution. Typing coverage differed by locus: A, B, C, DRB1 and DQB1 were typed in roughly 620-630 donors, DQA1 in 522, DPA1 in 606, and DPB1 in roughly 450. Roughly 5 DR-DQ haplotypes were handled as single units for association and clustering because linkage in the cohort was strong. On average, roughly 250,000 unique TCR beta nucleotide sequences were sequenced per donor among a few hundred genotyped donors of the cohort, with roughly 18% of those sequences being non-productive. What the authors observed across the whole study: A further reported finding was that TCR beta sequences accurately predicted the HLA-A and HLA-B alleles for most subjects in the first cohort. Correlated functional status among segregating V segments might reflect linkage disequilibrium, but an unknown experimental factor could not be ruled out. Because HLA typing was unavailable for some donors at each locus, only the typed subset was used in association tests. The sequencing pipeline was judged likely to have produced a cluster of highly shared sequence variants as a technical artifact. Cytomegalovirus status was reported to be diagnosed by the classifier with high specificity and sensitivity in both the original and validation cohorts. Several of the top co-occurrence clusters appeared to be linked to parvovirus B19, influenza, CMV and Epstein-Barr virus, according to a later analysis. A later genetic analysis reported fewer N-insertions in productive TCRs among donors in an Asian-associated ancestry cluster than the approximately 670-donor mean. In vitro tests confirmed that three of the cytomegalovirus-associated TCR beta chains recognize cytomegalovirus antigens. Most CMV-associated TCR beta chains appeared to be HLA-restricted in a later analysis, and the HLA associations seemed to be driven largely by CMV exposure. Assigning TCR associations to individual alleles was difficult when HLA alleles, especially DR and DQ, strongly co-occurred. An earlier analysis of around 500 of the donors showed that most TCR beta V segments appeared in productive rearrangements either about 87% or about 30% of the time, which broadly matched IMGT annotations. According to the authors, the approach could potentially be generalized to other disease states and immunological phenotypes. The 87-base-pair reads could not distinguish some IMGT-functional V segments, including TRBV6-2 and TRBV6-3, so those segments were excluded. Most TCR sequences were observed very rarely across donors, whereas some public TCRs were present in many individuals. In this cohort, only TCR beta chains were sequenced, and detectable features were limited by the absence of alpha or paired-chain data. A later genetic analysis associated a missense DCLRE1C variant with V-gene and J-gene trimming of TCR beta chains, and an independent cohort replicated the association. The presence/absence analyses assumed that sequencing depth was roughly uniform across donors, and that assumption may not be true. Specific HLA alleles were associated with 15,000 to 20,000 TCR beta sequences at a false discovery rate of 0.05 in a later analysis. The study listed 164 TCR beta chains as associated with cytomegalovirus. A later analysis found that HLA-associated TCR beta chains were more clonally expanded and had lower generation probabilities than equally common non-associated chains. Because counts were too low, around 18 rarely observed V segments, including chromosome 9 orphons, were left out of the earlier analysis of about 500 of the donors. A later analysis found that TCR association rates varied across HLA loci, with DRB1 alleles showing the most associated TCRs and HLA-C alleles the fewest. The only immune exposure information available for the cohort was CMV serostatus.

The receptor's source is a woman between 45 and 60 years old in good health and CMV-seropositive. The specimen sequenced was PBMCs. The chain couples TRBV7-2 to TRBJ1-1; a tentative D match to TRBD1 spans 5 bases. The encoded CDR3 is CASSLVGGVGTEAFF. The sequence in DNA is TGTGCCAGCAGCTTAGTGGGGGGAGTGGGCACTGAAGCTTTCTTT.